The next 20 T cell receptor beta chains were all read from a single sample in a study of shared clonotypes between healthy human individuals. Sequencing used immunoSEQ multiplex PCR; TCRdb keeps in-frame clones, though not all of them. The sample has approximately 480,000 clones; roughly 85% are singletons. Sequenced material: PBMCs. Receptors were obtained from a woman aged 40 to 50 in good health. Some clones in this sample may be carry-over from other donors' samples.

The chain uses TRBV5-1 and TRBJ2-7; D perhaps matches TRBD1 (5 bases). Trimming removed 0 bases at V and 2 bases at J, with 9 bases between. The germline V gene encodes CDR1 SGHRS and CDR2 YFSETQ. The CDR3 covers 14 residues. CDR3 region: CASSLDRFAYEQYF. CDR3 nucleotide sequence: TGCGCCAGCAGCTTGGACAGGTTCGCCTACGAGCAGTACTTC. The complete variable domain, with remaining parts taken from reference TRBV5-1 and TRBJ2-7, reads KAGVTQTPRYLIKTRGQQVTLSCSPISGHRSVSWYQQTPGQGLQFLFEYFSETQRNKGNFPGRFSGRQFSNSRSEMNVSTLELGDSALYLCASSLDRFAYEQYFGPGTRLTVT.

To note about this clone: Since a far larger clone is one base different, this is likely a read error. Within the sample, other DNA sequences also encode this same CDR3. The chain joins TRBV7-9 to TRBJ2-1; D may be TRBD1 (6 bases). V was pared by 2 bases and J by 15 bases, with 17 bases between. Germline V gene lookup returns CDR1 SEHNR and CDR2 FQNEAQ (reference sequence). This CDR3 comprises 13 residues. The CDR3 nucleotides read TGTGCCAGCAGCTTATCCCAGGGGCGGGCGGTGTTCTTC. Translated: CASSLSQGRAVFF.

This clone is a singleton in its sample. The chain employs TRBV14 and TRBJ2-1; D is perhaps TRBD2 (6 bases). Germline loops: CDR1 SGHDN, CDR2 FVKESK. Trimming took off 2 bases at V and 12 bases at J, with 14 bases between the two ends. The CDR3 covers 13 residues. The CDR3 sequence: CASSQQTGLGQFF. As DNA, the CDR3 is TGTGCCAGCAGCCAACAAACGGGACTCGGGCAGTTCTTC.

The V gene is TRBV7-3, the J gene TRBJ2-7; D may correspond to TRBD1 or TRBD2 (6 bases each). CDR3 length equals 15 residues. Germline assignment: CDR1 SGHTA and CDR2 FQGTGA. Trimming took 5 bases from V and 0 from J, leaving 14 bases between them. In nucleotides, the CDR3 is TGTGCCAGCAGCCCGGGGGCCCCCGTCTCCTACGAGCAGTACTTC. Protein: CASSPGAPVSYEQYF.

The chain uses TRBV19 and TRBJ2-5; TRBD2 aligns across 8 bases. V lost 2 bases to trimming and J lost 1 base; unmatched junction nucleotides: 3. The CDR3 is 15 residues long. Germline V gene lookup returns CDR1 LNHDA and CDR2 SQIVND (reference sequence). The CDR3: CASSISTSGQETQYF. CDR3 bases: TGTGCCAGTAGTATAAGTACTAGCGGCCAAGAGACCCAGTACTTC.

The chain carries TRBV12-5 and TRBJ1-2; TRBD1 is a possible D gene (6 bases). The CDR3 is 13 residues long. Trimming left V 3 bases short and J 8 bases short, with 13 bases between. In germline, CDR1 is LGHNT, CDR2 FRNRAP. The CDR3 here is CASGFGAQGGYTF. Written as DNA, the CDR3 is TGTGCTAGTGGTTTCGGGGCTCAGGGGGGCTACACCTTC.

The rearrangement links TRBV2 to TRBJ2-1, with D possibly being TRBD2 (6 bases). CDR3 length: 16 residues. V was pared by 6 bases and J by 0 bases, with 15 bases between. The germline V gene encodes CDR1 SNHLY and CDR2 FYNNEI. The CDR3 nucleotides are TGTGCCAGCAGCCAGGAAGCGGGTAGCTCCTACAATGAGCAGTTCTTC. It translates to CASSQEAGSSYNEQFF.

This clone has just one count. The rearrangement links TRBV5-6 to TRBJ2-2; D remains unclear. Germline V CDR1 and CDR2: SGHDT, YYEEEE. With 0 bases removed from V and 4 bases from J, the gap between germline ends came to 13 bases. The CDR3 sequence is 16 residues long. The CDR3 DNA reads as TGTGCCAGCAGCTTGGCGGGTAGGGATCGCACCGGGGAGCTGTTTTTT. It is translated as CASSLAGRDRTGELFF.

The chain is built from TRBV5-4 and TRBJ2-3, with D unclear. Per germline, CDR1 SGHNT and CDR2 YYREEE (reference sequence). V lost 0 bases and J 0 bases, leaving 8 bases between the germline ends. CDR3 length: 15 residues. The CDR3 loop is CASSLGRSSTDTQYF. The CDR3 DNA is TGTGCCAGCAGCTTGGGGAGATCTAGCACAGATACGCAGTATTTT.

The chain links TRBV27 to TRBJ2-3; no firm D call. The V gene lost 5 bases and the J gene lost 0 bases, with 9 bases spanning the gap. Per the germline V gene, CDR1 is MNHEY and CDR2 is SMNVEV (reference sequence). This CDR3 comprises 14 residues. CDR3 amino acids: CASSPLASTDTQYF. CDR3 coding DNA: TGTGCCAGCAGTCCCCTCGCAAGCACAGATACGCAGTATTTT.

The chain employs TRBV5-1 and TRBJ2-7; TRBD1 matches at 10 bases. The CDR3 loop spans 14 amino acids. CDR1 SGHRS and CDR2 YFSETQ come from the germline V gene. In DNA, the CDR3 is TGCCGCCACGGGGGACAGGGGTGCTCCTACGAGCAGTACTTC. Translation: CRHGGQGCSYEQYF.

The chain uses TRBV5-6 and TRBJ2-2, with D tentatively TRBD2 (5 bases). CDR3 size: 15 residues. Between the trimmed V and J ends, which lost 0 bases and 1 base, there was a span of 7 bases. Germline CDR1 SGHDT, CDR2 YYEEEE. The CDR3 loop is CASSLGGRNTGELFF. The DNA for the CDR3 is TGTGCCAGCAGCTTGGGCGGGCGGAACACCGGGGAGCTGTTTTTT.

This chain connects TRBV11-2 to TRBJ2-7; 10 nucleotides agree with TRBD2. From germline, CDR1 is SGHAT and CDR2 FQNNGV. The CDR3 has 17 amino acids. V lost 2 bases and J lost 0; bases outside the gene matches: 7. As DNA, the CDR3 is TGTGCCAGCAGCTTATTGAGCGGGAGGGCCGGCTCCTACGAGCAGTACTTC. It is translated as CASSLLSGRAGSYEQYF.

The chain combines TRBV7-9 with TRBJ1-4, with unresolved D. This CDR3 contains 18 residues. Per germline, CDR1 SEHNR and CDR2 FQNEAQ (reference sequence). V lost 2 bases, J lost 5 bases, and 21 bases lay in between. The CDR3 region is CASSLLALSGESNEKLFF. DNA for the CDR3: TGTGCCAGCAGCTTATTAGCTCTGTCCGGCGAATCGAATGAAAAACTGTTTTTT. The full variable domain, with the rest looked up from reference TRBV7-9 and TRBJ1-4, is DTGVSQNPRHKITKRGQNVTFRCDPISEHNRLYWYRQTLGQGPEFLTYFQNEAQLEKSRLLSDRFSAERPKGSFSTLEIQRTEQGDSAMYLCASSLLALSGESNEKLFFGSGTQLSVL.

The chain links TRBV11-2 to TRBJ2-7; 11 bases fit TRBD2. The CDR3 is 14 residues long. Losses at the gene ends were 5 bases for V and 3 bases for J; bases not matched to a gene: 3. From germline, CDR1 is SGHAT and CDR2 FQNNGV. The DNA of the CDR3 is TGTGCCAGCAGCCCCCTAGCGGGAGGCTACGAGCAGTACTTC. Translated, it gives CASSPLAGGYEQYF.

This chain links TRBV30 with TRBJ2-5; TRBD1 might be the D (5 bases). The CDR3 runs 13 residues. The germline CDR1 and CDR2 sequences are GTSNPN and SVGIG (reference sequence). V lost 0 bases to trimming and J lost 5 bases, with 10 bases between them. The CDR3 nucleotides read TGTGCCTGGAGTGTACGCAGGGCGGAGACCCAGTACTTC. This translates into CAWSVRRAETQYF. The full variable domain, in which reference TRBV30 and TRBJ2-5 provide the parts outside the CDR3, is SQTIHQWPATLVQPVGSPLSLECTVEGTSNPNLYWYRQAAGRGLQLLFYSVGIGQISSEVPQNLSASRPQDRQFILSSKKLLLSDSGFYLCAWSVRRAETQYFGPGTRLLVL.

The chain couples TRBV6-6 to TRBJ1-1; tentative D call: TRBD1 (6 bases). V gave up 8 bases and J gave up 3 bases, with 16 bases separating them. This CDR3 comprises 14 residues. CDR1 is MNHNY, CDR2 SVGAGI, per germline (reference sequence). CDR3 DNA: TGTGCCAGCGCCGTCAGGGGTCGGGACACTGAAGCTTTCTTT. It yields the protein CASAVRGRDTEAFF.

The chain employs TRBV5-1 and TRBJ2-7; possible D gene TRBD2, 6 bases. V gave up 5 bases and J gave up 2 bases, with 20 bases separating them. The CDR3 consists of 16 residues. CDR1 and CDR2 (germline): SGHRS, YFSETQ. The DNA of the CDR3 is TGCGCCAGCAGATGGACGTCGGGAGATAACCCCTACGAGCAGTACTTC. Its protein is CASRWTSGDNPYEQYF.

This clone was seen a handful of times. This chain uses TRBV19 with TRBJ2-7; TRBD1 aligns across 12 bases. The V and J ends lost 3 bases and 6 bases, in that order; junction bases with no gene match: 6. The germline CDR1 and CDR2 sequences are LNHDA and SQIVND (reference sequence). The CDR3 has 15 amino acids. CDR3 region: CASSIVGQGAREQYF. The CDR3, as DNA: TGTGCCAGTAGTATTGTGGGACAGGGGGCGCGCGAGCAGTACTTC.

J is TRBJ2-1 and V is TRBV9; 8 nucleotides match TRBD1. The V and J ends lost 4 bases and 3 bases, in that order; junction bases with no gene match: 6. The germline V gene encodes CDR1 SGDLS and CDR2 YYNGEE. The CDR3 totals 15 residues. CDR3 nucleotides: TGTGCCAGCAGCAATGACAGGGGAGGCTACAATGAGCAGTTCTTC. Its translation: CASSNDRGGYNEQFF.